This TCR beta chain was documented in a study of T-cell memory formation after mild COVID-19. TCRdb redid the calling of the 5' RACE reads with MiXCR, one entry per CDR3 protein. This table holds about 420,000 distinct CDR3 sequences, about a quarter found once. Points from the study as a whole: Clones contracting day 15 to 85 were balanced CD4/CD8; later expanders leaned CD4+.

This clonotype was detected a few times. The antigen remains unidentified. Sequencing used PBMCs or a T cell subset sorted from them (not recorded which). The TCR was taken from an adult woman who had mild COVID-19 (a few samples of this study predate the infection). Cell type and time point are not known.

The CDR3 is CASSPGRDTYNEQFF. The CDR3 DNA reads as TGTGCCAGCAGCCCCGGTCGGGACACCTACAATGAGCAGTTCTTC. The chain links TRBV7-2 to TRBJ2-1; maybe TRBD1 (6 bases). The ends were cut back, 5 bases at V and 2 bases at J, with 13 bases in the middle. The CDR3 loop spans 15 amino acids. Germline V gene sequence: CDR1 SGHTA, CDR2 FQGNSA.